The 27 T cell receptor beta chains below were found in one sample sequenced in a study of radiation and T cells in renal cell carcinoma. Repertoires were generated with immunoSEQ multiplex PCR, while TCRdb's copy carries only in-frame clones and drops some. The table lists 70,000 or so clones, roughly 87% of them singletons. Time point specified: blood 2 weeks post-SBRT. Indicated treatment: 15 Gy SBRT to primary tumor, nephrectomy 4 weeks later. The source was blood, collected from a patient whose treatment included radiotherapy and nephrectomy. The receptors stem from a man in his 60s with renal cell carcinoma.

This chain connects TRBV18 to TRBJ1-5, with 8 bases fitting TRBD1. CDR1 is KGHSH, CDR2 LQKENI, per germline. The CDR3 length is 16 residues. V shed 3 bases, J shed 4 bases, and the junction held 8 bases outside the gene matches. CDR3 in amino acids: CASSPTDRASNQPQHF. The CDR3 DNA is TGTGCCAGCTCACCTACGGACAGGGCGTCAAATCAGCCCCAGCATTTT.

The chain joins TRBV7-3 to TRBJ2-5; 9 nucleotides line up with TRBD2. Germline V CDR1 and CDR2: SGHTA, FQGTGA. The V gene end was trimmed by 2 bases and the J gene end by 5 bases; junction bases not matched to a gene: 15. The CDR3 loop spans 18 amino acids. CDR3 nucleotide sequence: TGTGCCAGCAGCTTAGATGGGGCGGGAGGGCCCTTTGAGGAGACCCAGTACTTC. It specifies CASSLDGAGGPFEETQYF.

The chain couples TRBV18 to TRBJ2-5; a possible D gene is TRBD1 (6 bases). Per germline, CDR1 KGHSH and CDR2 LQKENI. The ends were cut back, 0 bases at V and 2 bases at J, with 13 bases in the middle. The CDR3 consists of 16 residues. The chain's CDR3 is CASSPPTGPSQETQYF. CDR3 coding DNA: TGTGCCAGCTCACCACCGACAGGCCCATCTCAAGAGACCCAGTACTTC.

A few counts support this clone. The rearrangement uses TRBV5-8 and TRBJ2-7, with D possibly matching TRBD1 (6 bases). V gave up 2 bases and J gave up 2 bases, with 8 bases separating them. The CDR3 has 13 residues. Germline CDR1 reads SGHTS; CDR2 reads YDEGEE. Here the CDR3 DNA reads TGTGCCAGCAGCTTTGGACAGACCTACGAGCAGTACTTC. It codes for CASSFGQTYEQYF.

As concerns this clone: Other DNA sequences in this sample translate to the same CDR3. V is TRBV10-2 and J is TRBJ2-7; D remains unclear. Germline CDR1 WSHSY, CDR2 SAAADI. The V and J ends lost 2 bases and 3 bases respectively, with 14 bases between them. This CDR3 is 15 amino acids long. CDR3 nucleotide sequence: TGCGCCAGCAGTGAGGGGCGGTTGGATCTCTACGAGCAGTACTTC. This gives the protein CASSEGRLDLYEQYF.

The chain joins TRBV9 to TRBJ2-7; maybe TRBD2 (5 bases). The V and J ends lost 0 bases and 0 bases respectively, with 10 bases between them. The CDR3 has 15 amino acids. Looked up from germline, CDR1 is SGDLS and CDR2 is YYNGEE. CDR3 protein: CASSVGARGSYEQYF. Written as DNA, the CDR3 is TGTGCCAGCAGCGTAGGGGCCCGGGGCTCCTACGAGCAGTACTTC.

This clone was picked up a small number of times. This sequence joins TRBV21-1 and TRBJ1-3; the table's D call, TRBD1, was not checked against the DNA. TRBV21-1 is assigned pseudogene status. The CDR3 length is 13 residues. Here the CDR3 DNA reads TGTGCCAGCAGACAGATCTCTGGAAACACCATATATTTT. Translated: CASRQISGNTIYF.

This clone was found a few times. The V call is TRBV18, the J call TRBJ2-3, with D perhaps given as TRBD1 or TRBD2 (5 bases each). There are 11 residues in the CDR3. The ends were cut back, 2 bases at V and 11 bases at J, with 8 bases in the middle. Germline values: CDR1 KGHSH, CDR2 LQKENI. The CDR3 is CASSPGGQQYF. The CDR3 nucleotides read TGTGCCAGCTCACCAGGAGGACAGCAGTATTTT.

The chain is built from TRBV7-2 and TRBJ1-5; D is possibly TRBD1 (6 bases). The germline V gene has CDR1 SGHTA and CDR2 FQGNSA. V lost 1 base to trimming and J lost 2 bases, with 12 bases between them. The CDR3 contains 16 residues. CDR3 DNA sequence: TGTGCCAGCAGCTTAGTCGCCAGGGGCGGCAATCAGCCCCAGCATTTT. Translation gives CASSLVARGGNQPQHF. The full variable domain, rest sourced from reference TRBV7-2 and TRBJ1-5, is GAGVSQSPSNKVTEKGKDVELRCDPISGHTALYWYRQSLGQGLEFLIYFQGNSAPDKSGLPSDRFSAERTGGSVSTLTIQRTQQEDSAVYLCASSLVARGGNQPQHFGDGTRLSIL.

A word on this clone: Other DNA sequences from this sample encode an identical CDR3 as well. The V gene is TRBV7-3, the J gene TRBJ2-6; D is possibly TRBD1 (5 bases). The CDR3 is 15 amino acids. The germline V and J ends were trimmed by 5 bases and 2 bases, with 10 bases remaining between them. Per the germline V gene, CDR1 is SGHTA and CDR2 is FQGTGA. In nucleotides, the CDR3 is TGTGCCAGCAGCGCCTCAGGGACTGGGGCCAACGTCCTGACTTTC. It yields the protein CASSASGTGANVLTF.

The chain has TRBV11-3 and TRBJ2-2; 10 bases agree with TRBD1. The CDR3 sequence is 15 residues long. Germline V gene lookup returns CDR1 SGHNT and CDR2 YENEEA. V dropped 5 bases and J dropped 4; count of bases not matched to a gene: 4. CDR3 nucleotide sequence: TGTGCCAGCAGCCCCGGGACAGGGGTCACCGGGGAGCTGTTTTTT. Its translation: CASSPGTGVTGELFF.

V usage is TRBV7-2 and J usage is TRBJ2-5, with D perhaps assigned TRBD1 or TRBD2 (6 bases each). V lost 5 bases, J lost 7 bases, and 17 bases lay in between. Germline V lookup: CDR1 SGHTA, CDR2 FQGNSA. This CDR3 spans 14 amino acids. CDR3 in DNA: TGTGCCAGCAGCCCGACTCTAGGAGGGGGGACCCAGTACTTC. Its translation: CASSPTLGGGTQYF.

In DNA, the CDR3 is TGTGCCAGTAAGGCACAGGGACCCGGGGAGCTGTTTTTT. It yields the protein CASKAQGPGELFF. The rearrangement links TRBV19 to TRBJ2-2; D may be TRBD1 (6 bases). Germline CDR1 is LNHDA and CDR2 is SQIVND (reference sequence). Trimming stripped 7 bases from V and 6 bases from J, with 12 bases between. CDR3 length: 13 residues.

By share of the sample, this clone is medium-sized. V is TRBV28 and J is TRBJ2-1; 14 bases map to TRBD2. Germline V gives CDR1 MDHEN, CDR2 SYDVKM. The CDR3 has 19 amino acids. The junction had 14 bases not matched to a gene; V was cut back by 5 bases and J by 5 bases. For the CDR3, the DNA is TGTGCCAGCAGTCCTACGACTAGCGGGAGGGTTATAGTCCACAATGAGCAGTTCTTC. Protein: CASSPTTSGRVIVHNEQFF.

This clone was counted only a few times. The rearrangement uses TRBV30 and TRBJ1-1; 8 positions match TRBD1. The CDR3 spans 13 residues. With V trimmed by 8 bases and J by 4 bases, 9 bases remained unmatched. The germline CDR1 and CDR2 sequences are GTSNPN and SVGIG (reference sequence). CDR3 loop: CARDRGFGTEAFF. DNA for the CDR3: TGTGCCAGAGACAGGGGATTCGGCACTGAAGCTTTCTTT.

This sequence joins TRBV9 and TRBJ2-2, with D possibly matching TRBD2 (5 bases). With 2 bases removed from V and 0 bases from J, the gap between germline ends came to 8 bases. This CDR3 is 15 amino acids long. Germline V lookup: CDR1 SGDLS, CDR2 YYNGEE. DNA for the CDR3: TGTGCCAGCAGCGTGAGCGGTTCGAACACCGGGGAGCTGTTTTTT. Protein sequence: CASSVSGSNTGELFF.

CDR3 region: CASSPTLGEETQYF. The CDR3 DNA reads TGTGCCAGCTCACCGACACTAGGAGAAGAGACCCAGTACTTC. The V and J genes are TRBV18 and TRBJ2-5; D is perhaps TRBD2 (5 bases). Germline CDR1 KGHSH, CDR2 LQKENI. This CDR3 region has 14 residues. The V end was cut by 3 bases, the J end by 3 bases, with 11 bases between.

The rearrangement joins TRBV7-2 to TRBJ2-1; TRBD2 matches at 8 bases. The length of the CDR3 is 14 residues. The junction had 6 bases not matched to a gene; V was cut back by 4 bases and J by 7 bases. The germline CDR1 and CDR2 sequences are SGHTA and FQGNSA. CDR3 residues: CASSSRLAWNEQFF. CDR3 in DNA: TGTGCCAGCAGCTCGCGACTAGCGTGGAATGAGCAGTTCTTC.

This rearrangement joins TRBV29-1 to TRBJ1-3; D is uncertain. Germline CDR1 reads SQVTM; CDR2 reads ANQGSEA. This CDR3 has 11 residues. V lost 4 bases and J lost 9, with 10 bases in between. CDR3 sequence reads: CSVGIGGTIYF. Here the CDR3 DNA reads TGCAGCGTTGGGATCGGAGGCACCATATATTTT.

Details on this clone: The junction departs from the called germline gene at one end, perhaps through a read error. The V call is TRBV25-1, the J call TRBJ2-2, with D tentatively TRBD1 (6 bases). The CDR3 is 17 residues long. The V gene's germline CDR1 is MGHDK and CDR2 SYGVNS. The CDR3 bases are TGTGCCGGCAGTGAGGATTACAGGGCTCGGGGCACCGGGGAGCTGTTTTTT. Protein sequence: CAGSEDYRARGTGELFF.

This clone appeared a few times. The rearrangement links TRBV28 to TRBJ2-4, with D unresolved. CDR3 size: 11 residues. Germline V gene data show CDR1 as MDHEN and CDR2 as SYDVKM. Trimming shortened V by 2 bases and J by 7 bases, and 3 bases separated the two germline ends. The chain's CDR3 is CASSLSNIQYF. The CDR3 nucleotides are TGTGCCAGCAGTTTAAGCAACATTCAGTACTTC. Full variable domain (missing parts from reference TRBV28 and TRBJ2-4): DVKVTQSSRYLVKRTGEKVFLECVQDMDHENMFWYRQDPGLGLRLIYFSYDVKMKEKGDIPEGYSVSREKKERFSLILESASTNQTSMYLCASSLSNIQYFGAGTRLSVL.

The chain carries TRBV28 and TRBJ1-2, with a weak D call TRBD1 (6 bases). The germline V and J ends were trimmed by 8 bases and 2 bases, with 18 bases remaining between them. CDR1 is MDHEN, CDR2 SYDVKM, per germline. This CDR3 is 15 amino acids long. CDR3 DNA: TGTGCCAGCGGCCTGGGTGGCACAGGGAACTATGGCTACACCTTC. Encoded protein: CASGLGGTGNYGYTF.

The J gene is TRBJ2-7, the V gene TRBV9; D gene uncertain. Germline V CDR1 and CDR2: SGDLS, YYNGEE. The CDR3 runs 13 residues. Trimming removed 0 bases at V and 4 bases at J, with 8 bases between. The DNA for the CDR3 is TGTGCCAGCAGCGTAGAGGACGCTTACGAGCAGTACTTC. It is translated as CASSVEDAYEQYF.

The chain has TRBV6-5 and TRBJ2-7; TRBD2 matches 9 bases. The germline CDR1 and CDR2 sequences are MNHEY and SVGAGI. The CDR3 runs 16 residues. With 1 base clipped from V and 2 bases from J, the junction kept 6 bases outside the gene matches. The CDR3 reads CASSYLTSGRTYEQYF. In DNA form, the CDR3 reads TGTGCCAGCAGTTACTTAACTAGCGGGCGGACCTACGAGCAGTACTTC.

This clone was observed a handful of times. The chain links TRBV10-2 to TRBJ1-1; tentatively, D is TRBD1 (5 bases). The V gene's germline CDR1 is WSHSY and CDR2 SAAADI. This CDR3 region has 14 residues. V shed 6 bases and J shed 1 base, with 12 bases lying between them. The DNA for the CDR3 is TGCGCCAGCAGGGAAACAGGAAAGAACACTGAAGCTTTCTTT. As protein: CASRETGKNTEAFF.

This sequence joins TRBV27 and TRBJ1-2; TRBD1 aligns across 10 bases. Germline lookup yields CDR1 MNHEY and CDR2 SMNVEV (reference sequence). V shed 1 base, J shed 2 bases, and the junction held 4 bases outside the gene matches. This CDR3 contains 16 residues. The CDR3, as DNA: TGTGCCAGCAGTTTATTTCCGGGACAGGGGAACTATGGCTACACCTTC. Its translation: CASSLFPGQGNYGYTF.

The V and J genes are TRBV9 and TRBJ2-7; possibly TRBD2 for D (6 bases). The CDR3 is 15 residues long. Trimming took 0 bases from V and 1 from J, leaving 11 bases between them. From germline, CDR1 is SGDLS and CDR2 YYNGEE. Here the CDR3 reads CASSVESSGSYEQYF. CDR3 nucleotide sequence: TGTGCCAGCAGCGTAGAATCGAGCGGGTCCTACGAGCAGTACTTC.